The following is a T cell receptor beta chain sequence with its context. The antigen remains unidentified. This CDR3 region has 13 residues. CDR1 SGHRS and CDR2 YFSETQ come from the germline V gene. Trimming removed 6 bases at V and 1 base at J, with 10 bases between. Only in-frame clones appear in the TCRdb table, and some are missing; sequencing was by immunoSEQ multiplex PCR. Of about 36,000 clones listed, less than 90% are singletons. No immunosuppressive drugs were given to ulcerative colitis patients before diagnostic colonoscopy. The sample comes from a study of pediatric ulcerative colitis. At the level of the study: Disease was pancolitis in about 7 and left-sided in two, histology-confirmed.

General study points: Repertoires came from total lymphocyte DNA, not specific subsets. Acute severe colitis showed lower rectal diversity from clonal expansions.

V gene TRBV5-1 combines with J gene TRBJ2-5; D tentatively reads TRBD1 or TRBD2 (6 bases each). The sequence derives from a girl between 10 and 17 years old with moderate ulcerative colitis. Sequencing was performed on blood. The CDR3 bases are TGCGCCAGCAACGAGGGGGGCCAAGAGACCCAGTACTTC. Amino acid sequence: CASNEGGQETQYF.